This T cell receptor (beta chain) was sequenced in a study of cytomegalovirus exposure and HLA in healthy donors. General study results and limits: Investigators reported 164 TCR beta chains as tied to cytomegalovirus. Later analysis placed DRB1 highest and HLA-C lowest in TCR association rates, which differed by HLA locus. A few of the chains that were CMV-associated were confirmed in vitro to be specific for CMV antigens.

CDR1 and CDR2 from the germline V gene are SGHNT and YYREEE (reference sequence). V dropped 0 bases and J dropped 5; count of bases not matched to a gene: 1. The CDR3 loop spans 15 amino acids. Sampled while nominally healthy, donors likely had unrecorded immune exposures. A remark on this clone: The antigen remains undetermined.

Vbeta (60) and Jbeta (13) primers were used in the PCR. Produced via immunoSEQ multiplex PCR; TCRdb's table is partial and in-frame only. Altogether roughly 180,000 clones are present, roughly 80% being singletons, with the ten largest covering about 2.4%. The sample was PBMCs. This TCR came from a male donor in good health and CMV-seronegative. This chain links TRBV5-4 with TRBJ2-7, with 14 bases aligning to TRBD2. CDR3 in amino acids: CASSLEGLAGDEQYF. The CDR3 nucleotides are TGTGCCAGCAGCTTGGAGGGACTAGCGGGAGACGAGCAGTACTTC.